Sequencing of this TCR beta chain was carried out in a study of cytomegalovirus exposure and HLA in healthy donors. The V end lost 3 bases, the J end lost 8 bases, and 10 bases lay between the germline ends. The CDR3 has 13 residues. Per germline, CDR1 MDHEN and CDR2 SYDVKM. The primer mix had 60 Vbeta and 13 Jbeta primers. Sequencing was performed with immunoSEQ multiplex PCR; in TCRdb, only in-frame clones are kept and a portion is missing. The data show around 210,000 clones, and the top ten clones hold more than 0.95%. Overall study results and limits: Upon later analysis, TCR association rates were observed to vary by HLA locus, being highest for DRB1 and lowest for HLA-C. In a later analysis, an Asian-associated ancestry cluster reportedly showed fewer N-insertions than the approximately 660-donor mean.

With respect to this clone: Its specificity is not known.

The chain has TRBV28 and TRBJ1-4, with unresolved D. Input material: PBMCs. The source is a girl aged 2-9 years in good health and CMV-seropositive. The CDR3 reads CASSFAGGEKLFF. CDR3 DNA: TGTGCCAGCAGTTTCGCGGGCGGGGAAAAACTGTTTTTT.